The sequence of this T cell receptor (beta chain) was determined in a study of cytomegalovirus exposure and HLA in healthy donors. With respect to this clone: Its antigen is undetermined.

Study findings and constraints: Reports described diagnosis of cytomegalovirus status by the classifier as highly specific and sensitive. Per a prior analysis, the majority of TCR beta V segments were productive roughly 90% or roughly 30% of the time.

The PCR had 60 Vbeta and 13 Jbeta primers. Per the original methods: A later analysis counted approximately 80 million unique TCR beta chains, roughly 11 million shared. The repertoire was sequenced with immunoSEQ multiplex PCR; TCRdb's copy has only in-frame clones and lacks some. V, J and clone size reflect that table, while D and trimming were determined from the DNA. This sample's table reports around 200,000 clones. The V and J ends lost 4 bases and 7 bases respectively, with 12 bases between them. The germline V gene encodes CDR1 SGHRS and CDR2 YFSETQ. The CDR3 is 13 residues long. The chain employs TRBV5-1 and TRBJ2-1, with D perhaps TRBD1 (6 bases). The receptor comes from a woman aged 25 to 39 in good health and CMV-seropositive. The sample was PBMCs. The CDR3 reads CASSASQGNEQFF. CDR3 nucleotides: TGCGCCAGCAGCGCTAGTCAGGGGAATGAGCAGTTCTTC.